The 25 T cell receptor beta chains listed next were all sequenced from one sample in a study of blood T cells in healthy people across ages. A second PCR, run for roughly 7 to 11 cycles, used a sample-barcoded 5' primer plus a J-beta primer mix. TCRdb called the 5' RACE reads again in MiXCR, with one record for every CDR3 protein. The table includes 850,000 or so distinct CDR3 sequences, about 30% detected once. The sequenced sample was blood. Source of these receptors: an elderly woman in good health.

The chain combines TRBV3-1 with TRBJ1-4, with a weak D call TRBD1 (6 bases). V lost 4 bases to trimming and J lost 7 bases, with 16 bases between them. Germline-derived CDR1 and CDR2 are LGHDT and YNNKEL (reference sequence). This CDR3 has 15 residues. CDR3 residues: CASSPQGSSGEKLFF. The CDR3 DNA is TGTGCCAGCAGCCCACAGGGATCGTCAGGTGAAAAACTGTTTTTT.

V and J are TRBV5-6 and TRBJ2-1, with D possibly TRBD2 on 7 matching bases. CDR3 length: 17 amino acids. Germline V gene data show CDR1 as SGHDT and CDR2 as YYEEEE. The V end was cut by 0 bases, the J end by 5 bases, with 18 bases between. DNA for the CDR3: TGTGCCAGCAGCTTGGTAATTGGCGGGGGCGCCAACAATGAGCAGTTCTTC. This codes for CASSLVIGGGANNEQFF. Based on the CDR3 plus reference TRBV5-6 and TRBJ2-1, the full variable domain is DAGVTQSPTHLIKTRGQQVTLRCSPKSGHDTVSWYQQALGQGPQFIFQYYEEEERQRGNFPDRFSGHQFPNYSSELNVNALLLGDSALYLCASSLVIGGGANNEQFFGPGTRLTVL.

V and J are TRBV13 and TRBJ1-6; 7 bases are shared with TRBD1. Germline-derived CDR1 and CDR2 are PRHDT and FYEKMQ (reference sequence). The CDR3 spans 12 residues. V dropped 8 bases and J dropped 10; count of bases not matched to a gene: 5. The CDR3 protein is CASGTVRSPLHF. The CDR3 region has the DNA TGTGCCAGCGGGACAGTCCGGTCACCCCTCCACTTT.

The CDR3: CSAKKRGDADEQYF. CDR3 coding DNA: TGCAGTGCTAAAAAGCGGGGGGACGCCGACGAGCAGTACTTC. V and J are TRBV20-1 and TRBJ2-5, with 9 nucleotides matching TRBD2. TRBJ2-7 matches the DNA end more closely, so the J call is doubtful. The CDR3 is 14 amino acids. Germline-derived CDR1 and CDR2 are DFQATT and SNEGSKA (reference sequence).

J is TRBJ2-1 and V is TRBV10-1; TRBD2 matches 10 bases. CDR3 length: 16 residues. The J segment lost 8 bases and the V segment lost 3 bases, leaving 10 bases of the junction unmatched. CDR1 is WNHNN and CDR2 is SYGVQD in the germline V gene (reference sequence). The CDR3 DNA follows: TGCGCCAGCAGTGAAGGGGCTAGCGGGGGACACGATGAGCAGTTCTTC. It is translated as CASSEGASGGHDEQFF.

V and J are TRBV12-3 or TRBV12-4 and TRBJ2-7, with 10 bases lining up with TRBD2. There are 15 residues in the CDR3. The V and J ends lost 1 base and 10 bases, in that order; junction bases with no gene match: 10. In DNA, the CDR3 is TGTGCCAGCAGTTTAGAGGCTAGCGGGAGCCTCGAACAGTACTTC. Translating it yields CASSLEASGSLEQYF.

This clonotype was seen at least ten times. V and J are TRBV4-3 and TRBJ1-6; 9 nucleotides agree with TRBD1. Germline CDR1 LGHNA, CDR2 YSLEER. With 2 bases clipped from V and 0 bases from J, the junction kept 8 bases outside the gene matches. This CDR3 is 19 amino acids long. The CDR3 region is CASSQQGQGFSSYNSPLHF. The CDR3 DNA is TGCGCCAGCAGCCAACAGGGACAGGGTTTTAGCTCCTATAATTCACCCCTCCACTTT.

This clonotype has a single count. Possible read error: a much larger clone is one base away. The chain carries TRBV11-2 and TRBJ2-3, with a tentative D call TRBD1 (6 bases). Germline V gene data show CDR1 as SGHAT and CDR2 as FQNNGV. The CDR3 sequence is 15 residues long. The CDR3 nucleotides are TGTGCCGGCAGCTCTACAGGGATAGGCACAGATACGCAGTATTTT. Encoded protein: CAGSSTGIGTDTQYF.

J is TRBJ2-3 and V is TRBV5-1, with no clear D. CDR1 and CDR2 (germline): SGHRS, YFSETQ. The CDR3 length is 15 residues. The V end lost 7 bases, the J end lost 0 bases, and 15 bases lay between the germline ends. This chain's CDR3 is CASRPPRSSTDTQYF. Written as DNA, the CDR3 is TGCGCCAGCCGCCCTCCTAGGTCTAGCACAGATACGCAGTATTTT.

In its sample, this clonotype was seen many times. Mismatch with germline at one junction end may stem from a read error. The V and J genes are TRBV4-3 and TRBJ2-6; D might be TRBD1 (6 bases). Per the germline V gene, CDR1 is LGHNA and CDR2 is YSLEER. This CDR3 has 15 amino acids. For the CDR3, the DNA is TGTGCCAGCAGTCGCAGGGGTTCTGGGGCCAACGTCCTGACTTTC. This encodes CASSRRGSGANVLTF.

This clonotype was seen at least ten times. The chain recombines TRBV5-1 with TRBJ2-3; 12 nucleotides match TRBD2. This CDR3 has 16 residues. J lost 6 bases, V lost 4 bases, and 9 bases had no gene match. Germline V gene data show CDR1 as SGHRS and CDR2 as YFSETQ. For the CDR3, the DNA is TGCGCCAGCAGCCGTAGGACTAGCGGGACCAAGGATACGCAGTATTTT. It specifies CASSRRTSGTKDTQYF.

This clonotype was seen at least ten times. This sequence joins TRBV9 and TRBJ2-3; TRBD2 might be the D (6 bases). Germline lookup yields CDR1 SGDLS and CDR2 YYNGEE. The ends were cut back, 0 bases at V and 6 bases at J, with 20 bases in the middle. CDR3 size: 17 residues. The CDR3 nucleotides are TGTGCCAGCAGCGTAGAGGCGGGACTCCGAGGTGGCGATACGCAGTATTTT. As protein: CASSVEAGLRGGDTQYF. Full variable domain (rest looked up from reference TRBV9 and TRBJ2-3): DSGVTQTPKHLITATGQRVTLRCSPRSGDLSVYWYQQSLDQGLQFLIQYYNGEERAKGNILERFSAQQFPDLHSELNLSSLELGDSALYFCASSVEAGLRGGDTQYFGPGTRLTVL.

This clonotype was recorded many times. The rearrangement uses TRBV25-1 and TRBJ1-2, with D unresolved. The V gene's germline CDR1 is MGHDK and CDR2 SYGVNS. With 3 bases removed from V and 8 bases from J, the gap between germline ends came to 10 bases. The CDR3 runs to 12 residues. DNA for the CDR3: TGTGCCAGCAGTGATATCGGCACCGGCTACACCTTC. It codes for CASSDIGTGYTF.

This clonotype showed up many times. This chain links TRBV5-1 with TRBJ2-7; unclear D gene. Germline lookup yields CDR1 SGHRS and CDR2 YFSETQ. This CDR3 comprises 13 residues. V lost 1 base and J 0 bases, leaving 5 bases between the germline ends. CDR3 DNA: TGCGCCAGCAGCTTGTCCATCTCCTACGAGCAGTACTTC. It is translated as CASSLSISYEQYF.

Comment on this clonotype: A read error is possible here, since a much larger clone lies one base away. The chain has TRBV11-2 and TRBJ2-1; TRBD1 matches at 10 bases. Germline trimming cut 5 bases from V and 8 bases from J; bases unmatched to any gene: 9. This CDR3 region has 15 residues. Germline CDR1 and CDR2: SGHAT and FQNNGV. The CDR3 DNA is TGTGCCAGCAGCCCACCGGGACAGGGGTGCTATGAGCAGTTCTTC. Amino acids: CASSPPGQGCYEQFF.

A few counts support this clonotype. The V call is TRBV25-1, the J call TRBJ2-1; D gene ambiguous. The CDR3 has 15 amino acids. Germline V lookup: CDR1 MGHDK, CDR2 SYGVNS. V shed 6 bases and J shed 3 bases, with 15 bases lying between them. The CDR3 DNA sequence: TGTGCCAGCAGGAGACCACACCCTATCTACAATGAGCAGTTCTTC. Protein: CASRRPHPIYNEQFF.

The V call is TRBV4-2, the J call TRBJ2-7, with 12 bases aligning to TRBD2. The germline V gene encodes CDR1 LGHNA and CDR2 YNFKEQ. The length of the CDR3 is 15 residues. With 0 bases clipped from V and 6 bases from J, the junction kept 3 bases outside the gene matches. In DNA, the CDR3 is TGTGCCAGCAGCCAAGAAGGGACTAGCGGGCGCGAGCAGTACTTC. Translating gives CASSQEGTSGREQYF.

This clonotype was seen ten or more times. This chain uses TRBV7-6 with TRBJ2-3; maybe TRBD1 (5 bases). Germline V gene sequence: CDR1 SGHVS, CDR2 FNYEAQ. With 1 base removed from V and 4 bases from J, the gap between germline ends came to 9 bases. The CDR3 covers 14 residues. The CDR3 DNA sequence: TGTGCCAGCAGCTTAGGTGTGACAGCAGATACGCAGTATTTT. Translating it yields CASSLGVTADTQYF. The whole variable domain, filled in from reference TRBV7-6 and TRBJ2-3, reads GAGVSQSPRYKVTKRGQDVALRCDPISGHVSLYWYRQALGQGPEFLTYFNYEAQQDKSGLPNDRFSAERPEGSISTLTIQRTEQRDSAMYRCASSLGVTADTQYFGPGTRLTVL.

This clonotype was recorded many times. This chain joins TRBV7-2 and TRBJ2-7; 10 bases map to TRBD2. V shed 3 bases and J 3 bases; nucleotides not matched to a gene: 5. The V gene's germline CDR1 is SGHTA and CDR2 FQGNSA. The CDR3 has 15 amino acids. The CDR3 DNA reads TGTGCCAGCAGCTTGGGTAGCGGGGGGAACTACGAGCAGTACTTC. Translating it yields CASSLGSGGNYEQYF.

This clonotype was counted only a few times. The chain joins TRBV24-1 to TRBJ1-2; TRBD1 is a possible D gene (5 bases). Per germline, CDR1 KGHDR and CDR2 SFDVKD. The V end was cut by 4 bases, the J end by 4 bases, with 9 bases between. The CDR3 runs to 13 residues. The CDR3 coding sequence is TGTGCCACCAGTGAGTGGGGCTCCTATGGCTACACCTTC. Translated: CATSEWGSYGYTF.

This clonotype was seen many times. V gene TRBV5-1 combines with J gene TRBJ2-7; perhaps TRBD2 as D (5 bases). This CDR3 has 13 amino acids. V was trimmed by 0 bases and J by 5 bases, leaving 9 bases between them. Germline CDR1 SGHRS, CDR2 YFSETQ. The CDR3 nucleotides are TGCGCCAGCAGCTTGGCTCCGGGGAACGAGCAGTACTTC. It yields the protein CASSLAPGNEQYF.

This clonotype has ten or more counts. Possible read error: a much larger clone is one base away. The chain links TRBV5-5 to TRBJ2-7; 8 bases match TRBD1. V dropped 3 bases and J dropped 4; count of bases not matched to a gene: 6. This CDR3 is built from 14 residues. Germline V gene data show CDR1 as SGHKS and CDR2 as YYEKEE (reference sequence). CDR3 residues: CASSWARGPYEQYF. In DNA form, the CDR3 reads TGTGCCAGCAGCTGGGCCAGGGGGCCGTACGAGCAGTACTTC.

The table lists this clonotype with many counts. The chain joins TRBV18 to TRBJ2-5; TRBD2 matches 7 bases. Losses at the gene ends were 5 bases for V and 5 bases for J; bases not matched to a gene: 2. There are 12 residues in the CDR3. Germline V gene data show CDR1 as KGHSH and CDR2 as LQKENI. CDR3 loop: CASSGAGETQYF. The CDR3 DNA follows: TGTGCCAGCTCAGGAGCGGGGGAGACCCAGTACTTC. Combining the CDR3 with reference TRBV18 and TRBJ2-5 gives the whole variable domain NAGVMQNPRHLVRRRGQEARLRCSPMKGHSHVYWYRQLPEEGLKFMVYLQKENIIDESGMPKERFSAEFPKEGPSILRIQQVVRGDSAAYFCASSGAGETQYFGPGTRLLVL.

This clonotype has ten or more counts. The rearrangement uses TRBV7-2 and TRBJ2-1; TRBD2 is a possible D gene (5 bases). CDR1 and CDR2 from the germline V gene are SGHTA and FQGNSA. Trimming shortened V by 1 base and J by 0 bases, and 7 bases separated the two germline ends. This CDR3 spans 15 amino acids. The chain's CDR3 is CASSLDGLSYNEQFF. CDR3 nucleotides: TGTGCCAGCAGCTTAGACGGACTCTCCTACAATGAGCAGTTCTTC.

This clonotype was seen a few times. The CDR3 DNA reads TGCAGTGCTCCACAACAGGGTAATGAGCAGTACTTC. Translated, it gives CSAPQQGNEQYF. The chain carries TRBV20-1 and TRBJ2-4; maybe TRBD1 (6 bases). This CDR3 has 12 amino acids. Deletions cut 5 bases from V and 13 bases from J, with 18 bases between. The V gene's germline CDR1 is DFQATT and CDR2 SNEGSKA (reference sequence).